Listed below are T cell receptor beta chains from one sample, sequenced in a study of blood T cell repertoires in COVID-19. Generated by immunoSEQ multiplex PCR, the TCRdb table keeps only in-frame clones and is missing some. This table has some 14,000 clones, 85% to 90% appearing once. Material for sequencing was peripheral blood. All receptors derive from a woman in her 70s in a cohort sampled during active or convalescent COVID-19. Both conserved end residues are part of each CDR3. The D gene is left open where the match is weak. Expanded clones are given a class, and other clones once, few, many or no size at all.

-	-	TRBV19	TRBJ1-5	CASSTKTRVGNQPQHF	TGTGCCAGTAGTACAAAAACCAGGGTTGGGAATCAGCCCCAGCATTTT
-	-	TRBV19	TRBJ2-1	CASSMVSYEQFF	TGTGCCAGTAGTATGGTCAGTTATGAGCAGTTCTTC
TRBD1	-	TRBV18	TRBJ2-3	CASSLQGATDTQYF	TGTGCCAGCTCCCTCCAGGGGGCCACAGATACGCAGTATTTT
-	-	TRBV18	TRBJ2-2	CASSHSQGAGELFF	TGTGCCAGCTCACACAGTCAGGGTGCCGGGGAGCTGTTTTTT
TRBD1	-	TRBV25-1	TRBJ2-1	CASKPQGARYNEQFF	TGTGCCAGCAAACCTCAGGGGGCACGATACAATGAGCAGTTCTTC
-	-	TRBV5-1	TRBJ1-2	CASRAGGRDGYTF	TGCGCCAGCAGAGCAGGTGGGAGGGATGGCTACACCTTC
TRBD1	-	TRBV9	TRBJ1-1	CASRRIDRVEAFF	TGTGCCAGCAGGAGGATAGACAGGGTCGAAGCTTTCTTT
-	-	TRBV6-1	TRBJ1-6	CASSDRWGVSPLHF	TGTGCCAGCAGTGACAGGTGGGGAGTCTCACCCCTCCACTTT
-	-	TRBV19	TRBJ1-2	CASTGNYGYTF	TGTGCCAGTACAGGGAACTATGGCTACACCTTC
TRBD1	-	TRBV5-4	TRBJ1-1	CASTPTGETEAFF	TGTGCCAGCACTCCGACAGGGGAGACTGAAGCTTTCTTT
-	-	TRBV5-6	TRBJ2-7	CASSLDSPEQYF	TGTGCCAGCAGCTTGGACAGCCCCGAGCAGTACTTC
-	once	TRBV6-2/TRBV6-3	TRBJ1-2	CASSTSPAGVYGYTF	TGTGCCAGCAGTACATCTCCAGCAGGCGTCTATGGCTACACCTTC
-	-	TRBV18	TRBJ1-5	CASSGQINQPQHF	TGTGCCAGCTCCGGACAGATCAATCAGCCCCAGCATTTT
TRBD1	-	TRBV27	TRBJ1-2	CASSFRGTGGGYTF	TGTGCCAGCAGTTTTAGGGGGACAGGGGGAGGCTACACCTTC
-	-	TRBV29-1	TRBJ1-1	CSGIDQGNTEAFF	TGCAGCGGAATAGACCAGGGGAACACTGAAGCTTTCTTT
TRBD2	-	TRBV6-2/TRBV6-3	TRBJ2-1	CASSALLAGVYNEQFF	TGTGCCAGCAGTGCCCTGCTAGCGGGGGTCTACAATGAGCAGTTCTTC
-	-	TRBV6-2/TRBV6-3	TRBJ1-5	CASTPVYSNQPQHF	TGTGCCAGCACCCCCGTTTATAGCAATCAGCCCCAGCATTTT
TRBD2	once	TRBV4-1	TRBJ2-7	CASSRVSGAIPYEQYF	TGCGCCAGCAGCCGAGTTAGCGGGGCAATCCCCTACGAGCAGTACTTC
TRBD1	-	TRBV19	TRBJ1-2	CASGTGFSGYTF	TGTGCCAGCGGGACAGGGTTTAGTGGCTACACCTTC
-	-	TRBV28	TRBJ1-5	CASSPTRGNQPQHF	TGTGCCAGCAGTCCCACCCGGGGCAATCAGCCCCAGCATTTT
TRBD1	-	TRBV19	TRBJ1-6	CASSARQGGNSPLHF	TGTGCCAGTAGTGCCCGACAGGGAGGAAATTCACCCCTCCACTTT
TRBD1	-	TRBV4-2	TRBJ1-2	CASSQVVGTGYGYTF	TGTGCCAGCAGCCAAGTTGTTGGGACAGGGTATGGCTACACCTTC
TRBD1	-	TRBV5-1	TRBJ1-1	CASSGQGDTEAFF	TGCGCCAGCAGCGGACAGGGGGACACTGAAGCTTTCTTT
-	once	TRBV28	TRBJ2-7	CASRGGWGPSYEQYF	TGTGCCAGCAGGGGAGGGTGGGGGCCATCCTACGAGCAGTACTTC
-	-	TRBV4-3	TRBJ1-3	CASSQEPQGISGNTIYF	TGCGCCAGCAGCCAGGAACCCCAGGGGATCTCTGGAAACACCATATATTTT
-	once	TRBV19	TRBJ1-5	CASGYQQGNQPQHF	TGTGCCAGTGGCTATCAACAGGGCAATCAGCCCCAGCATTTT
-	-	TRBV6-2/TRBV6-3	TRBJ1-2	CASSYSGGTAEHF	TGTGCCAGCAGTTACTCGGGTGGAACGGCGGAACACTTC
-	-	TRBV11-1	TRBJ1-6	CASSSGARNSPLHF	TGTGCCAGCAGCTCAGGGGCAAGAAATTCACCCCTCCACTTT
TRBD2	-	TRBV2	TRBJ2-5	CASNGLAGGYGTQYF	TGTGCCAGCAATGGACTAGCGGGGGGGTATGGGACCCAGTACTTC
-	-	TRBV5-6	TRBJ2-1	CASTLQGSNEQFF	TGTGCCAGCACCTTACAGGGTTCCAATGAGCAGTTCTTC
TRBD2	-	TRBV6-5	TRBJ2-7	CASKTSGGPQYF	TGTGCCAGCAAGACTAGCGGGGGGCCCCAGTACTTC
-	-	TRBV9	TRBJ1-2	CASSVQDSRYGYTF	TGTGCCAGCAGCGTACAGGACAGTCGGTATGGCTACACCTTC
TRBD1	-	TRBV19	TRBJ1-5	CASSVRDREPQHF	TGTGCCAGTAGTGTCCGGGACAGGGAGCCCCAGCATTTT
-	-	TRBV5-6	TRBJ1-4	CASSSRQLATNEKLFF	TGTGCCAGCAGCTCCCGACAGCTTGCAACTAATGAAAAACTGTTTTTT
TRBD1	-	TRBV2	TRBJ1-6	CASTLKGTGGYNSPLHF	TGTGCCAGCACCCTAAAAGGGACAGGGGGTTATAATTCACCCCTCCACTTT
TRBD2	-	TRBV7-2	TRBJ2-5	CASSYLAGGQETQYF	TGTGCCAGCAGTTACCTAGCGGGGGGACAAGAGACCCAGTACTTC
TRBD2	-	TRBV24-1	TRBJ2-7	CATSAAGRDEQYF	TGTGCCACCAGTGCGGCAGGGAGGGACGAGCAGTACTTC
-	-	TRBV19	TRBJ1-2	CASSKRDKGGDYGYTF	TGTGCCAGTAGTAAACGGGACAAGGGCGGTGACTATGGCTACACCTTC
-	-	TRBV21-1	TRBJ2-5	CASSRDRGGETQYF	TGTGCCAGCAGCAGGGACAGGGGAGGAGAGACCCAGTACTTC
-	-	TRBV2	TRBJ2-7	CASSWDSVGEQYF	TGTGCCAGCAGTTGGGACTCGGTGGGGGAGCAGTACTTC
TRBD2	-	TRBV5-4	TRBJ2-3	CASSWLGTSGGDTQYF	TGTGCCAGCAGCTGGTTAGGGACTAGCGGGGGGGATACGCAGTATTTT
TRBD1	-	TRBV15	TRBJ1-1	CATSRGPTGGWSEAFF	TGTGCCACCAGCAGAGGGCCTACAGGGGGATGGTCTGAAGCTTTCTTT
TRBD1	once	TRBV5-1	TRBJ1-6	CASSLDVGGRGSFQDSPLHF	TGCGCCAGCAGCTTGGATGTGGGTGGCAGGGGGTCTTTCCAAGATTCACCCCTCCACTTT
TRBD2	-	TRBV28	TRBJ2-7	CASTPGGVNYEQYF	TGTGCCAGCACCCCGGGAGGGGTAAATTACGAGCAGTACTTC
TRBD1	-	TRBV2	TRBJ2-4	CASSGTAQNGNIQYF	TGTGCCAGCAGCGGGACAGCTCAAAACGGGAACATTCAGTACTTC
-	-	TRBV9	TRBJ1-3	CASSPHSGGNSGNTIYF	TGTGCCAGCAGCCCGCACTCGGGGGGAAACTCTGGAAACACCATATATTTT
-	-	TRBV19	TRBJ2-4	CASSIGGLTGTSLAKNIQYF	TGTGCCAGTAGTATAGGCGGACTGACAGGAACCTCTTTAGCCAAAAACATTCAGTACTTC
-	-	TRBV5-1	TRBJ2-7	CASSQERVVSYEQYF	TGCGCCAGCAGCCAAGAGAGGGTGGTCTCCTACGAGCAGTACTTC
TRBD1	once	TRBV25-1	TRBJ2-5	CASSKDSTGGRETQYF	TGTGCCAGCAGTAAGGACTCGACAGGGGGTAGGGAGACCCAGTACTTC
TRBD1	-	TRBV7-9	TRBJ2-7	CASSSMTGREQYF	TGTGCCAGCAGCTCAATGACAGGGCGGGAGCAGTACTTC
TRBD1	-	TRBV28	TRBJ1-3	CASSNRGLGGNTIYF	TGTGCCAGCAGTAACAGGGGGTTGGGGGGAAACACCATATATTTT
TRBD1	-	TRBV6-6	TRBJ2-7	CASSYSGTDFSYEQYF	TGTGCCAGCAGTTACTCAGGGACAGATTTCTCCTACGAGCAGTACTTC
-	-	TRBV4-1	TRBJ1-2	CASRLEGTYGYGYTF	TGCGCCAGCAGATTGGAGGGGACCTACGGCTATGGCTACACCTTC
-	-	TRBV5-1	TRBJ1-1	CASSLAQGGTEAFF	TGCGCCAGCAGCTTGGCACAGGGAGGGACTGAAGCTTTCTTT
TRBD1	-	TRBV28	TRBJ1-3	CASSLSPGTAGNTIYF	TGTGCCAGCAGTTTAAGCCCTGGGACAGCTGGAAACACCATATATTTT
-	-	TRBV19	TRBJ1-5	CASSKEGNQPQHF	TGTGCCAGTAGTAAGGAGGGTAATCAGCCCCAGCATTTT
-	-	TRBV5-1	TRBJ1-2	CASSLREDYGYTF	TGCGCCAGCAGCTTGAGGGAGGACTATGGCTACACCTTC
TRBD1	-	TRBV18	TRBJ1-1	CASSATGALNTEAFF	TGTGCCAGCTCAGCAACAGGGGCCCTGAACACTGAAGCTTTCTTT
-	few	TRBV30	TRBJ1-1	CAWSVGLNTEAFF	TGTGCCTGGAGTGTGGGACTTAACACTGAAGCTTTCTTT